This T cell receptor beta chain was captured by sequencing in a study of cytomegalovirus exposure and HLA in healthy donors. General study findings and limits: Many donors carried some public TCRs, although rarity characterized most TCR sequences. TCR beta V- and J-gene trimming was later associated with a missense DCLRE1C variant.

Germline lookup yields CDR1 SGHVS and CDR2 FQNEAQ. Trimming took 5 bases from V and 0 from J; bases not matched to a gene: 8. This CDR3 region has 19 residues. Primers included in the PCR were 60 Vbeta and 13 Jbeta primers. Study processing details: Later analysis identified tens of millions of unique TCR beta chains, 10 million to 12 million shared. Repertoires were generated with immunoSEQ multiplex PCR, while TCRdb's copy carries only in-frame clones and drops some. For V, J and clone size, that table is used; D and trimming come from the DNA. The sample includes some 180,000 clones, about 84% of them seen just once. About this clone: Its antigen is undetermined.

The J gene is TRBJ2-4, the V gene TRBV7-8; 15 bases fit TRBD2. The receptor comes from a woman between 25 and 40 years old in good health and CMV-seropositive. Sequencing was performed on PBMCs. The CDR3 coding sequence is TGTGCCAGCAGCCCACCGGGACTAGCGGGGGGTTTAGCCAAAAACATTCAGTACTTC. Its protein product is CASSPPGLAGGLAKNIQYF.